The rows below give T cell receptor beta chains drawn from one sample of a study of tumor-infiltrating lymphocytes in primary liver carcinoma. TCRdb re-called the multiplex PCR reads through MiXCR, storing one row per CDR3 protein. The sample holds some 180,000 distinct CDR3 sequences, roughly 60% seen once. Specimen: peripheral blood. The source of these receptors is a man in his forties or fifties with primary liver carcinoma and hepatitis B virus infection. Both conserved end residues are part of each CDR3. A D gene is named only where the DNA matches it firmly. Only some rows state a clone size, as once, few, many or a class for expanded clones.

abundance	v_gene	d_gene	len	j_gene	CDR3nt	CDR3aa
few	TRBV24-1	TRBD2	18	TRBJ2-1	TGTGCCACCAGTGATCCACGCGAGGTAGCGGGAGCCTTCGATGAGCAGTTCTTC	CATSDPREVAGAFDEQFF
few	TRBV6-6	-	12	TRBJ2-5	TGTGCCAGCAGTCATAACCAAGAGACCCAGTACTTC	CASSHNQETQYF
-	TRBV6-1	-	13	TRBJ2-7	TGTGCCAGCAGTGAATTCGAGGAATACGAGCAGTACTTC	CASSEFEEYEQYF
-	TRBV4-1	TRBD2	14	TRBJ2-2	TGCGCCAGCTCCCGGCGGGAGGTGAACGGGGAGCTGTTTTTT	CASSRREVNGELFF
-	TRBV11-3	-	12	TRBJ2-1	TGTGCCAGCAGCTTCCGGGTCGCTCTCCCGTTCTTC	CASSFRVALPFF
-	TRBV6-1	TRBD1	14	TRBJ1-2	TGTGCCAGCAGTGTGGTGACAGGGAACTATGGCTACACCTTC	CASSVVTGNYGYTF
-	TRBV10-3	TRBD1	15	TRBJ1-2	TGTGCCATCAGGGTAGACAGGGTCGAAGACAATGGCTACACCTTC	CAIRVDRVEDNGYTF
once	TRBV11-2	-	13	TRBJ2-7	TGTGCCAGCATCAAAAGGGGTCACTACGAGCGATACTTC	CASIKRGHYERYF
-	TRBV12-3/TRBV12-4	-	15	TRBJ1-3	TGTGCCAGCAGTCTCTACGACAGTCTGAGGAACACCATATATTTT	CASSLYDSLRNTIYF
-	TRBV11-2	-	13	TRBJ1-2	TGTGCCAGAAGCCCTCAGGAGGGCTATGACTACACCTTC	CARSPQEGYDYTF
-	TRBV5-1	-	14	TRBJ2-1	TGCGCCAGCAGCTTGGAGGCGCTATTCAATGAGCAGTTCTTC	CASSLEALFNEQFF
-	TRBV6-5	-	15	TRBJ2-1	TGTGCCAGCAGTTACTCATGGCAGACCTACAATGAGCAGTTCTTC	CASSYSWQTYNEQFF
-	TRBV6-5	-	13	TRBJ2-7	TGTGCCAGAAGTTCTACAGGGACCTATGAGCAGTACTTC	CARSSTGTYEQYF
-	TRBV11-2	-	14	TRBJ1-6	TGTGCCAGCAACTTACATGGGGCGAATTCACCCCCCCACTTT	CASNLHGANSPPHF
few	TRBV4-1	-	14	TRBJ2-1	TGCGCCAGCAGCCAACCTCCACTGTACAATGAGCAGTTCTTC	CASSQPPLYNEQFF
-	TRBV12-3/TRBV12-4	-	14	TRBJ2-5	TGTGCCAGCAGTTTAACCGCAGGGGAAGAGACCCAGTACTTC	CASSLTAGEETQYF
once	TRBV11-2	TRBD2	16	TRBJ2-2	TGTGCCAGCAGCACTTGGACTAGCGGAGGCACCAGGGAGCTGTTTTTT	CASSTWTSGGTRELFF
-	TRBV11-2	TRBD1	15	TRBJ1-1	TGCGCCAGCAGCCTCTCGACAGGGCCGAACACTGAAACTTTCTTT	CASSLSTGPNTETFF
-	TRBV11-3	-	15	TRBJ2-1	TGTGTCAGCAGCATGTCTGGCCTAGGGCCCAATGAGCAGTTCTTC	CVSSMSGLGPNEQFF
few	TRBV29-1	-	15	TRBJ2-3	TGCAGCGTTGAAGCCACGGGGACTAGCACAGATACGCAGTATTTT	CSVEATGTSTDTQYF
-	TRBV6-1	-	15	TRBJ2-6	TGTGCCAGCAATGAAGACAGCTCTGGGGCCATCGTCCTGACTTTC	CASNEDSSGAIVLTF
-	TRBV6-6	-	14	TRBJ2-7	TGTGCCAGTCGGGACGGATCCCTGACCTACGAGCAGTACTTC	CASRDGSLTYEQYF
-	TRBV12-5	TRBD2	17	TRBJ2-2	TGTGCTAGTGGCCGTGGGGCTAGCGGGACGGACACCGGGGAGCTGTTTTTT	CASGRGASGTDTGELFF
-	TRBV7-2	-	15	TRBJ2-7	TGTGCCAGCAGCTTAGGTCGAAGCGGAACATACGAGCAGTACTTC	CASSLGRSGTYEQYF
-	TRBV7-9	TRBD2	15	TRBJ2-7	TGTGCCAGTAGCCCCGGCCTAGCGGAACTTTACGAGCAGTACTTC	CASSPGLAELYEQYF
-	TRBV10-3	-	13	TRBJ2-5	TGTGCCATCACCCGGACTCCGGGGGAGACCCAGTACTTC	CAITRTPGETQYF